Presented here are 7 T cell receptor beta chains from one specimen sequenced in a study of shared clonotypes between healthy human individuals. Clones were sequenced by immunoSEQ multiplex PCR, and TCRdb holds only the in-frame ones, with some missing. The sample contains approximately 2,000,000 clones, about 90% of which appear only once. What was sequenced was naive CD4+ T cells from PBMCs. Noted subset: CD45RA+ positively selected. All receptors derive from a man aged 18 to 35 in good health. Some clones in this sample may be carry-over from other donors' samples.

The chain is built from TRBV28 and TRBJ2-3; no definite D call. V was pared by 6 bases and J by 2 bases, with 6 bases between. Germline lookup yields CDR1 MDHEN and CDR2 SYDVKM. The CDR3 spans 12 residues. The CDR3 DNA follows: TGTGCCAGCAGCGCTTACACAGATACGCAGTATTTT. This sequence encodes CASSAYTDTQYF.

About this clone itself: This may stem from a read error, because a much larger clone lies one nucleotide away. Other nucleotide sequences in the sample specify the same CDR3. The chain couples TRBV6-5 to TRBJ2-2; D not resolved. V was cut by 2 bases and J by 3 bases, with 4 bases left in between. Germline CDR1 reads MNHEY; CDR2 reads SVGAGI. The CDR3 has 13 residues. The CDR3 sequence: CASSYRDTGELFF. CDR3 bases: TGTGCCAGCAGTTACAGGGACACCGGGGAGCTGTTTTTT.

CDR3 nucleotides: TGTGCCAGCATCCAAGGGGGAGCCCACTCCTACGAGCAGTACTTC. Its translation: CASIQGGAHSYEQYF. The J gene is TRBJ2-7, the V gene TRBV28; possible D gene TRBD1, 6 bases. This CDR3 region has 15 residues. Per the germline V gene, CDR1 is MDHEN and CDR2 is SYDVKM. V was shortened by 7 bases and J by 0 bases, with 16 bases between the two germline ends.

The chain is built from TRBV25-1 and TRBJ1-2; D may be TRBD1 (5 bases). Trimming shortened V by 3 bases and J by 2 bases, and 16 bases separated the two germline ends. The CDR3 sequence is 16 residues long. Germline-derived CDR1 and CDR2 are MGHDK and SYGVNS. CDR3: CASSDPGLGPNYGYTF. The CDR3, as DNA: TGTGCCAGCAGTGACCCCGGCCTGGGGCCAAACTATGGCTACACCTTC.

This chain joins TRBV5-4 and TRBJ1-2; 10 bases match TRBD1. Germline lookup yields CDR1 SGHNT and CDR2 YYREEE (reference sequence). The CDR3 consists of 18 residues. The J segment lost 6 bases and the V segment lost 3 bases, leaving 17 bases of the junction unmatched. The CDR3 reads CASSSRQGAQRFFDGYTF. Here the CDR3 DNA reads TGTGCCAGCAGCTCAAGACAGGGGGCGCAGCGGTTTTTTGATGGCTACACCTTC.

For this clone: This CDR3 is also generated by other DNA sequences in the sample. The chain is built from TRBV7-2 and TRBJ1-5; weak D call: TRBD1 (5 bases). This CDR3 is built from 13 residues. Germline CDR1 is SGHTA and CDR2 is FQGNSA. V dropped 5 bases and J dropped 4 bases, with 9 bases sitting between them. The DNA of the CDR3 is TGTGCCAGCAGCCCGCAGGGAAATCAGCCCCAGCATTTT. Amino acids: CASSPQGNQPQHF.

The rearrangement joins TRBV28 to TRBJ2-3; no clear D gene. CDR3 length: 16 amino acids. CDR1 MDHEN and CDR2 SYDVKM come from the germline V gene. The germline V and J ends were trimmed by 4 bases and 2 bases, with 16 bases remaining between them. In nucleotides, the CDR3 is TGTGCCAGCAGTTCACGACGCCGTTTCGTCACAGATACGCAGTATTTT. Translated, it gives CASSSRRRFVTDTQYF.